A selection of T cell receptor beta chains follows, all from one sample in a study of blood T cell repertoires in COVID-19. Sequencing used immunoSEQ multiplex PCR; TCRdb keeps in-frame clones, though not all of them. The table has 55,000 to 75,000 clones, under 95% seen once. The sequenced material came from peripheral blood. The receptors were sampled from a human donor in a cohort sampled during active COVID-19. The conserved cysteine and the conserved F or W are not part of the CDR3 here. D genes are given only for firm matches.

d_call: NA
v_call: TRBV27
j_call: TRBJ2-7
cdr3_aa: ASRQDIHHSYEQY

d_call: NA
v_call: TRBV28
j_call: TRBJ1-5
cdr3_aa: ASSWGDSNQPQH

d_call: NA
v_call: TRBV11-2
j_call: TRBJ1-2
cdr3_aa: ASSTGGSWGYT

d_call: TRBD1
v_call: TRBV30
j_call: TRBJ1-1
cdr3_aa: AWSPRGMNTEAF

d_call: TRBD1
v_call: TRBV11-2
j_call: TRBJ1-3
cdr3_aa: ASSLGTGKPSGNTIY

d_call: TRBD2
v_call: TRBV7-2
j_call: TRBJ2-5
cdr3_aa: ASSLQRGAETQY

d_call: TRBD2
v_call: TRBV6-2/TRBV6-3
j_call: TRBJ2-7
cdr3_aa: ASSYSPSGGLYEQY

d_call: TRBD1
v_call: TRBV30
j_call: TRBJ1-3
cdr3_aa: AGSGQGMSGNTIY

d_call: TRBD1
v_call: TRBV7-6
j_call: TRBJ2-7
cdr3_aa: ASSSGQGGYEQY

d_call: TRBD1
v_call: TRBV5-1
j_call: TRBJ2-7
cdr3_aa: ASSFSGQGGNEQY

d_call: NA
v_call: TRBV7-2
j_call: TRBJ1-1
cdr3_aa: ASSSGLLNTEAF

d_call: NA
v_call: TRBV10-3
j_call: TRBJ2-3
cdr3_aa: AISESGGPKGDTQY

d_call: NA
v_call: TRBV11-2
j_call: TRBJ2-3
cdr3_aa: ASSSSLATSTDTQY

d_call: NA
v_call: TRBV7-2
j_call: TRBJ1-1
cdr3_aa: ASSLAGGWGVRSRVTEAF

d_call: NA
v_call: TRBV30
j_call: TRBJ2-7
cdr3_aa: AWSRLLIYEQY

d_call: TRBD1
v_call: TRBV2
j_call: TRBJ1-5
cdr3_aa: ASSETGNQPQH

d_call: TRBD1
v_call: TRBV5-1
j_call: TRBJ1-2
cdr3_aa: ASSLGTANYGYT

d_call: NA
v_call: TRBV7-9
j_call: TRBJ1-2
cdr3_aa: ASSPRTLPGYT

d_call: NA
v_call: TRBV2
j_call: TRBJ1-2
cdr3_aa: ASAGARNGYT

d_call: NA
v_call: TRBV12-3/TRBV12-4
j_call: TRBJ1-2
cdr3_aa: ASSFSGVGYT

d_call: NA
v_call: TRBV29-1
j_call: TRBJ2-7
cdr3_aa: SVEDEFRGWYEQY

d_call: TRBD1
v_call: TRBV4-1
j_call: TRBJ1-2
cdr3_aa: ASSQEGTGVTYGYT

d_call: TRBD1
v_call: TRBV9
j_call: TRBJ2-7
cdr3_aa: ASSEGTGVYEQY

d_call: NA
v_call: TRBV28
j_call: TRBJ1-2
cdr3_aa: AITDSPDPFYGYT

d_call: TRBD1
v_call: TRBV12-3/TRBV12-4
j_call: TRBJ2-7
cdr3_aa: ASSPGQGSEQY

d_call: TRBD2
v_call: TRBV5-6
j_call: TRBJ2-5
cdr3_aa: ASSLETSGIKETQY

d_call: NA
v_call: TRBV28
j_call: TRBJ1-2
cdr3_aa: ASSSQGGLDGYT

d_call: NA
v_call: TRBV7-2
j_call: TRBJ1-2
cdr3_aa: ASSRVRSGYGYT

d_call: NA
v_call: TRBV15
j_call: TRBJ2-5
cdr3_aa: ATSREQGGGQETQY

d_call: NA
v_call: TRBV7-2
j_call: TRBJ1-1
cdr3_aa: ASSSGHENTEAF

d_call: NA
v_call: TRBV4-3
j_call: TRBJ2-2
cdr3_aa: ASSQALQGVRLF

d_call: NA
v_call: TRBV30
j_call: TRBJ1-1
cdr3_aa: AWSPRQEAF

d_call: NA
v_call: TRBV30
j_call: TRBJ1-4
cdr3_aa: AWTDSPTNEKLF

d_call: NA
v_call: TRBV2
j_call: TRBJ1-2
cdr3_aa: ASSDFGYGYT

d_call: TRBD1
v_call: TRBV28
j_call: TRBJ1-3
cdr3_aa: ASSRQGSGNTIY

d_call: TRBD2
v_call: TRBV5-4
j_call: TRBJ2-5
cdr3_aa: ASSFPRHGEGETQY

d_call: TRBD1
v_call: TRBV4-1
j_call: TRBJ2-7
cdr3_aa: ASSQAATGGRYEQY

d_call: NA
v_call: TRBV5-6
j_call: TRBJ1-5
cdr3_aa: ASSEGGWTQPQH

d_call: TRBD1
v_call: TRBV5-1
j_call: TRBJ2-7
cdr3_aa: ASSWGTGHSYEQY

d_call: TRBD1
v_call: TRBV18
j_call: TRBJ1-2
cdr3_aa: ASSPPQGAFSPLGYT

d_call: TRBD2
v_call: TRBV7-8
j_call: TRBJ2-7
cdr3_aa: ASSLAGRGLYEQY

d_call: NA
v_call: TRBV19
j_call: TRBJ1-1
cdr3_aa: ASSTQKNTEAF

d_call: NA
v_call: TRBV6-6
j_call: TRBJ1-2
cdr3_aa: ASSPLVGGTGYT

d_call: NA
v_call: TRBV7-9
j_call: TRBJ2-7
cdr3_aa: ASSLVAEGNYEQY

d_call: NA
v_call: TRBV10-3
j_call: TRBJ1-1
cdr3_aa: AISEGASPEAF

d_call: TRBD1
v_call: TRBV5-4
j_call: TRBJ1-4
cdr3_aa: ASSSSRDSYEKLF

d_call: NA
v_call: TRBV11-2
j_call: TRBJ1-3
cdr3_aa: ASRLGRAGNTIY

d_call: TRBD2
v_call: TRBV7-9
j_call: TRBJ2-7
cdr3_aa: ASSPRLADEQY

d_call: TRBD2
v_call: TRBV11-2
j_call: TRBJ2-7
cdr3_aa: ASSRQRGTTGNYEQY

d_call: NA
v_call: TRBV24-1
j_call: TRBJ1-1
cdr3_aa: ATTREGDTEAF

d_call: NA
v_call: TRBV5-6
j_call: TRBJ1-5
cdr3_aa: ASSHRDDQPQH

d_call: NA
v_call: TRBV27
j_call: TRBJ2-7
cdr3_aa: ASSPRGFVTYEQY

d_call: TRBD2
v_call: TRBV27
j_call: TRBJ2-7
cdr3_aa: ASLAGTYEQY

d_call: NA
v_call: TRBV7-3
j_call: TRBJ1-6
cdr3_aa: ASSLIHGANSPLH